This T cell receptor beta chain was sequenced in a study of shared clonotypes between healthy human individuals. This clone turned up a few times. Distinct nucleotide sequences in the sample also encode this CDR3. TCRdb's table, derived via immunoSEQ multiplex PCR, lists solely in-frame clones and lacks some. The table records 2 million to 3 million clones, 93% of them present only once. The authors divided CD4+ cells into CD45RA+ naive and CD45RA-negative memory subsets. Germline V gene lookup returns CDR1 MDHEN and CDR2 SYDVKM. The CDR3 is 11 amino acids. V lost 4 bases and J lost 8, with 3 bases in between.

The chain is built from TRBV28 and TRBJ1-6, with no clear D. Source material: naive CD4+ T cells from PBMCs. Subset specified: CD45RA+ positively selected. The source is a man aged 18 to 30 in good health. Some clones in this sample may be carry-over from other donors' samples. CDR3 in amino acids: CASSSDSPLHF. The DNA for the CDR3 is TGTGCCAGCAGTTCGGATTCACCCCTCCACTTT. Full variable domain (outside the CDR3, taken from reference TRBV28 and TRBJ1-6): DVKVTQSSRYLVKRTGEKVFLECVQDMDHENMFWYRQDPGLGLRLIYFSYDVKMKEKGDIPEGYSVSREKKERFSLILESASTNQTSMYLCASSSDSPLHFGNGTRLTVT.